These 15 T cell receptor beta chains originate from one sample sequenced in a study of cytomegalovirus exposure and HLA in healthy donors. This PCR relied on a set of 60 Vbeta primers and 13 Jbeta primers. The protocol was immunoSEQ multiplex PCR, while the TCRdb copy is restricted to in-frame clones and leaves out a portion. The table records 150,000 to 200,000 clones, roughly 77% of them present only once. The specimen sequenced was PBMCs. These receptor sequences come from a man younger than 40 in good health and CMV-seropositive.

The chain uses TRBV27 and TRBJ1-1, with a tentative D call TRBD1 (5 bases). Germline V gives CDR1 MNHEY, CDR2 SMNVEV (reference sequence). V was clipped by 8 bases and J by 5 bases, with 9 bases between them. CDR3 length: 11 amino acids. Here the CDR3 DNA reads TGTGCCAGCGTTCAGGGAACTGAAGCTTTCTTT. It codes for CASVQGTEAFF.

The table lists this clone with a few counts. The V gene is TRBV9, the J gene TRBJ1-5; maybe TRBD1 (5 bases). This CDR3 spans 14 amino acids. Germline CDR1 and CDR2: SGDLS and YYNGEE. Trimming left V 0 bases short and J 4 bases short, with 8 bases between. CDR3 DNA sequence: TGTGCCAGCAGCGTAGGGGCAGGGAATCAGCCCCAGCATTTT. It is translated as CASSVGAGNQPQHF.

The genes are TRBV19 and TRBJ2-3, with 7 bases aligning to TRBD1. V lost 6 bases, J lost 2 bases, and 2 bases stayed unmatched. This CDR3 region has 13 residues. CDR1 and CDR2 from the germline V gene are LNHDA and SQIVND (reference sequence). In DNA, the CDR3 is TGTGCCAGTAGAACAGGGGTCACAGATACGCAGTATTTT. Encoded protein: CASRTGVTDTQYF.

This chain links TRBV15 with TRBJ2-7; 7 bases align to TRBD2. Trimming cost V 6 bases and J 1 base; bases outside gene matches: 9. The germline gives CDR1 LNHNV, CDR2 YYDKDF (reference sequence). CDR3 size: 15 residues. The CDR3 reads CATSRRDYGSYEQYF. The CDR3 DNA reads TGTGCCACCAGTAGGAGGGACTATGGGTCCTACGAGCAGTACTTC.

The chain uses TRBV29-1 and TRBJ2-3, with TRBD1 matching over 10 bases. The CDR3 totals 14 residues. Germline CDR1 SQVTM, CDR2 ANQGSEA. J lost 3 bases, V lost 8 bases, and 8 bases had no gene match. The CDR3, as DNA: TGCAGCTATGAGCGGACAGGGGGAACAGATACGCAGTATTTT. Translation gives CSYERTGGTDTQYF.

The chain carries TRBV5-1 and TRBJ2-1; D is possibly TRBD2 (6 bases). The CDR3 is 14 amino acids. Germline CDR1 and CDR2: SGHRS and YFSETQ. V was pared by 1 base and J by 7 bases, with 12 bases between. The CDR3 DNA reads as TGCGCCAGCAGCTTGTTCCGGGGGAGGAATGAGCAGTTCTTC. It specifies CASSLFRGRNEQFF.

This rearrangement joins TRBV11-2 to TRBJ1-6; D unclear. Germline CDR1 reads SGHAT; CDR2 reads FQNNGV. Trimming pared 3 bases from V and 10 bases from J, leaving 10 bases between. The CDR3 consists of 13 residues. The CDR3: CASSLGGLSPLHF. The CDR3, as DNA: TGTGCCAGCAGCTTGGGAGGGCTCTCACCCCTCCACTTT. The full variable domain, its missing parts supplied by reference TRBV11-2 and TRBJ1-6, is EAGVAQSPRYKIIEKRQSVAFWCNPISGHATLYWYQQILGQGPKLLIQFQNNGVVDDSQLPKDRFSAERLKGVDSTLKIQPAKLEDSAVYLCASSLGGLSPLHFGNGTRLTVT.

The rearrangement joins TRBV4-1 to TRBJ1-1; TRBD1 is a possible D gene (5 bases). The germline V gene has CDR1 MGHRA and CDR2 YSYEKL. There are 14 residues in the CDR3. The V gene lost 2 bases and the J gene lost 2 bases, with 9 bases spanning the gap. The CDR3 is CASSQYDSNTEAFF. CDR3 sequence (DNA): TGCGCCAGCAGCCAATACGACAGTAACACTGAAGCTTTCTTT.

This clone was observed a few times. The chain joins TRBV2 to TRBJ1-5; 8 bases agree with TRBD1. The V segment lost 5 bases and the J segment 3 bases; nucleotides outside the gene matches: 6. The germline V gene has CDR1 SNHLY and CDR2 FYNNEI. The CDR3 totals 15 residues. CDR3 residues: CASSRGTGPNQPQHF. CDR3 in DNA: TGTGCCAGCAGTAGGGGGACAGGACCCAATCAGCCCCAGCATTTT.

This clone was seen once. The gene calls are TRBV7-8 and TRBJ1-4; D might be TRBD1 (6 bases). Looked up from germline, CDR1 is SGHVS and CDR2 is FQNEAQ. V was shortened by 0 bases and J by 7 bases, with 9 bases between the two germline ends. The CDR3 loop spans 14 amino acids. This CDR3 reads CASSLASGVEKLFF. The CDR3 DNA follows: TGTGCCAGCAGCTTAGCGTCAGGGGTTGAAAAACTGTTTTTT. The full variable domain, with the rest looked up from reference TRBV7-8 and TRBJ1-4, is GAGVSQSPRYKVAKRGQDVALRCDPISGHVSLFWYQQALGQGPEFLTYFQNEAQLDKSGLPSDRFFAERPEGSVSTLKIQRTQQEDSAVYLCASSLASGVEKLFFGSGTQLSVL.

In this sample, this clone turned up once. V usage is TRBV4-1 and J usage is TRBJ2-2, with 13 bases lining up with TRBD2. The CDR3 is 17 amino acids. Germline CDR1 is MGHRA and CDR2 is YSYEKL. V lost 3 bases and J lost 8; bases outside the gene matches: 9. CDR3 residues: CASSHFTSGGASGELFF. CDR3 coding DNA: TGCGCCAGCAGCCATTTTACTAGCGGGGGGGCCTCTGGGGAGCTGTTTTTT.

The chain recombines TRBV4-1 with TRBJ2-5; TRBD1 might be the D (6 bases). V was trimmed by 0 bases and J by 0 bases, leaving 11 bases between them. Looked up from germline, CDR1 is MGHRA and CDR2 is YSYEKL. This CDR3 contains 16 residues. The CDR3 loop reads CASSQEGQGHQETQYF. DNA for the CDR3: TGCGCCAGCAGCCAAGAGGGGCAGGGGCACCAAGAGACCCAGTACTTC.

This clone was seen more than once but under ten times. The chain couples TRBV6-1 to TRBJ2-7; possibly TRBD1 for D (6 bases). V was clipped by 3 bases and J by 2 bases, with 11 bases between them. Per the germline V gene, CDR1 is MNHNS and CDR2 is SASEGT. The CDR3 runs 14 residues. The CDR3 reads CASSEYRVPYEQYF. For the CDR3, the DNA is TGTGCCAGCAGTGAGTACAGGGTGCCCTACGAGCAGTACTTC.

This clone was picked up one time. The chain links TRBV7-3 to TRBJ2-1, with a tentative D call TRBD2 (5 bases). Deletions cut 6 bases from V and 2 bases from J, with 11 bases between. This CDR3 is 14 amino acids long. Germline assignment: CDR1 SGHTA and CDR2 FQGTGA. CDR3: CASSLGVTYNEQFF. The CDR3 DNA sequence: TGTGCCAGCAGTTTGGGAGTTACCTACAATGAGCAGTTCTTC.

The gene calls are TRBV29-1 and TRBJ1-1; D might be TRBD1 (5 bases). The CDR3 extends over 13 amino acids. Trimming took 7 bases from V and 0 from J, leaving 12 bases between them. Germline lookup yields CDR1 SQVTM and CDR2 ANQGSEA. The CDR3, as DNA: TGCAGCGCCCGCGGGACTGTGAACACTGAAGCTTTCTTT. Amino acid sequence: CSARGTVNTEAFF.